These T cell receptor beta chains were read from a single sample in a study of T cell responses to AZD1222 COVID-19 vaccine. TCRdb's copy holds only in-frame clones and misses some; the assay was immunoSEQ multiplex PCR. The sample lists about 180,000 clones, about nine tenths seen once, with approximately 3% in the top ten. The sequencing here drew on peripheral blood, taken on day 0 of AZD1222 vaccination. The receptors here all came from an adult in good health. Both conserved end residues are part of each CDR3. D genes are given only for firm matches. Size values are once, few and many counts, or a class for expanded clones, and some rows have none.

j_call,v_call,clone_size,d_call,cdr3_nt,cdr3_aa
TRBJ1-6,TRBV7-9,-,-,TGTGCCAGCAGCTTAGAACAGTATAATTCACCCCTCCACTTT,CASSLEQYNSPLHF
TRBJ1-5,TRBV27,-,-,TGTGCCAGCAGTTTAAGGACAGTTCCTAATCAGCCCCAGCATTTT,CASSLRTVPNQPQHF
TRBJ2-7,TRBV7-2,-,TRBD2,TGTGCCAGCAGCCCGAAAGCGGGGGCCGGGGAGCAGTACTTC,CASSPKAGAGEQYF
TRBJ2-7,TRBV19,-,TRBD1,TGTGCCAGTAGTCCCCGTCGCCGGGACAGGGAAGAGCAGTACTTC,CASSPRRRDREEQYF
TRBJ2-6,TRBV10-1,-,-,TGCGCCAGCAGTTCCGGGCTGGGCTCTGGGGCCAACGTCCTGACTTTC,CASSSGLGSGANVLTF
TRBJ2-5,TRBV4-3,-,-,TGCGCCAGCAGCCAAGATCGGGGCTTTCAAGAGACCCAGTACTTC,CASSQDRGFQETQYF
TRBJ1-1,TRBV5-6,once,TRBD1,TGTGCCAGCAGCCACCGGGACAGGCGAAACACTGAAGCTTTCTTT,CASSHRDRRNTEAFF
TRBJ2-5,TRBV12-5,-,TRBD1,TGTGCTAGTGGTTTGGTACCTGACAGGGGGCCGGAGACCCAGTACTTC,CASGLVPDRGPETQYF
TRBJ1-2,TRBV9,-,TRBD1,TGTGCCAGCAGCGTTGACAGGGCCCCCTATGGCTACACCTTC,CASSVDRAPYGYTF
TRBJ1-5,TRBV18,once,-,TGTGCCAGCTCACCAGACGGGTCTCTCGGCAATCAGCCCCAGCATTTT,CASSPDGSLGNQPQHF
TRBJ2-5,TRBV19,-,TRBD2,TGTGCCAGTAGTATTGCGGGGGGCGAGGAGACCCAGTACTTC,CASSIAGGEETQYF
TRBJ2-2,TRBV24-1,-,-,TGTGCCACCAGTGGCCCCCCCACAGGGATGGTAATAGACACCGGGGAGCTGTTTTTT,CATSGPPTGMVIDTGELFF
TRBJ1-2,TRBV5-4,once,-,TGTGCCAGCAGCTTGGCCATGACAGGAAGGGGCTACACCTTC,CASSLAMTGRGYTF
TRBJ2-5,TRBV10-3,-,TRBD1,TGTGCCATCAACGCCGGGACAGCCCAAGAGACCCAGTACTTC,CAINAGTAQETQYF
TRBJ2-3,TRBV7-3,once,-,TGTGCCAGCAGCCTACAGGGGAGGGGCACAGATACGCAGTATTTT,CASSLQGRGTDTQYF
TRBJ1-6,TRBV5-1,-,-,TGCGCCAGCAGCGAGACGGGGTTTTCAAGCTCCTATAATTCACCCCTCCACTTT,CASSETGFSSSYNSPLHF
TRBJ2-3,TRBV6-5,-,-,TGTGCCAGCAGTTACGTCGATACGCAGTATTTT,CASSYVDTQYF
TRBJ2-2,TRBV7-2,-,TRBD2,TGTGCCAGCAGCTTAGTAGTTCCGCGGGGGGGAGGCGGGGAGCTGTTTTTT,CASSLVVPRGGGGELFF
TRBJ1-2,TRBV19,-,-,TGTGCCAGTAGTCGATATCCGGCGAGCGATAACTATGGCTACACCTTC,CASSRYPASDNYGYTF
TRBJ1-2,TRBV21-1,few,-,TGTGCCAGCAGCAAACAGGGACAGGGGGCTGAGAGGGGTTATGGCTACACCTTC,CASSKQGQGAERGYGYTF
TRBJ1-2,TRBV27,-,TRBD1,TGTGCCAGCAGCAGAGACCCGGGACAGATCTATGGCTACACCTTC,CASSRDPGQIYGYTF
TRBJ1-6,TRBV19,-,-,TGTGCCAGTAGTATAACCACAGATAATTCACCCCTCCACTTT,CASSITTDNSPLHF
TRBJ1-2,TRBV7-9,-,TRBD1,TGTGCCAGCAGCGTAAAGACAGGGGCCGCCTTCTATGGCTACACCTTC,CASSVKTGAAFYGYTF
TRBJ1-6,TRBV28,few,-,TGTGCCAGCACGACAGCCCTTTCCACCCACTTT,CASTTALSTHF
TRBJ1-4,TRBV19,-,-,TGTGCCAGCGCGACAGGCACTAATGAAAAACTGTTTTTT,CASATGTNEKLFF
TRBJ1-1,TRBV6-5,-,-,TGTGCCAGCAAACGGGGTTTTGGGAACACTGAAGCTTTCTTT,CASKRGFGNTEAFF
TRBJ1-1,TRBV5-1,few,-,TGCGCCAGCAGCTTATGGGGGGGCACTGAAGCTTTCTTT,CASSLWGGTEAFF
TRBJ1-5,TRBV11-2,few,TRBD1,TGTGCCAGCAGCCCCGGGACAGGGGGACAGCCCCAGCATTTT,CASSPGTGGQPQHF
TRBJ1-1,TRBV3-1/TRBV3-2,-,-,TGTGCCAGCGCTCACGGAGCCCTGAACACTGAAGCTTTCTTT,CASAHGALNTEAFF
TRBJ1-4,TRBV5-1,once,-,TGCGCCAGCAGCTTGTCCGGACACGGGCTTAATGAAAAACTGTTTTTT,CASSLSGHGLNEKLFF
TRBJ1-2,TRBV7-9,-,TRBD1,TGTGCCAGCAGCTTAGCGGACAGGTCTAACTATGGCTACACCTTC,CASSLADRSNYGYTF
TRBJ1-1,TRBV7-9,-,TRBD1,TGTGCCAGCAGCTTAGGGGACAGGGGTAGATACACTGAAGCTTTCTTT,CASSLGDRGRYTEAFF
TRBJ2-7,TRBV19,-,TRBD1,TGTGCCAGTAGTAACCCGAGACAGTCCCAGGGGGACCGATACGAGCAGTACTTC,CASSNPRQSQGDRYEQYF
TRBJ2-7,TRBV4-1,-,TRBD2,TGCGCCAGCAGCCGGCTACTAGCGGGGGGGACCTCCTACGAGCAGTACTTC,CASSRLLAGGTSYEQYF
TRBJ1-1,TRBV12-3/TRBV12-4,-,TRBD1,TGTGCCAGCAGTTGGGGGAGGGGGCTAGCTTTCTTT,CASSWGRGLAFF
TRBJ1-2,TRBV25-1,-,-,TGTGCCAGCAGTGAAGCAGGGGAGACTAACTATGGCTACACCTTC,CASSEAGETNYGYTF
TRBJ2-6,TRBV28,-,TRBD1,TGTGCCAGCAGTTTAGCGGGACAGGGGTCCCACTCTGGGGCCAACGTCCTGACTTTC,CASSLAGQGSHSGANVLTF
TRBJ2-2,TRBV4-3,-,-,TGCGCCAGCAGCCAAGTGAAAGGGAATGCCGGGGAGCTGTTTTTT,CASSQVKGNAGELFF
TRBJ1-2,TRBV9,-,-,TGTGCCAGCAGCCCAGGGGTCGATGCTAACTATGGCTACACCTTC,CASSPGVDANYGYTF
TRBJ2-7,TRBV15,once,TRBD1,TGTGCCACCAGCAGAGATCTAGGGACAGGGGGCGCAGAGCAGTACTTC,CATSRDLGTGGAEQYF
TRBJ1-1,TRBV3-1/TRBV3-2,-,TRBD1,TGTGCCAGCAGCCAAGAAGGGACAGGGAACCCTGAAGCTTTCTTT,CASSQEGTGNPEAFF
TRBJ1-1,TRBV2,-,TRBD1,TGTGCCAGCAGATCGGACAGGGCGGGTGAAGCTTTCTTT,CASRSDRAGEAFF
TRBJ2-7,TRBV4-3,-,TRBD2,TGCGCCAGCAGCCAAGAAGCTAGCGGGGGGGACTACGAGCAGTACTTC,CASSQEASGGDYEQYF
TRBJ2-2,TRBV2,-,TRBD2,TGTGCCAGCAGTGTTAGCGGGGGCGCTAGGACCGGGGAGCTGTTTTTT,CASSVSGGARTGELFF
TRBJ2-2,TRBV15,-,-,TGTGCCACCAGCAGAGATTGGGAAACCGGGGAGCTGTTTTTT,CATSRDWETGELFF
TRBJ1-1,TRBV5-1,-,TRBD1,TGCGCCAGCAGCGGAACAGGGGGTCGGGGCGCTTTCTTT,CASSGTGGRGAFF
TRBJ2-7,TRBV7-2,-,TRBD1,TGTGCCAGCAGCGCCGGGACAGGCTCCTACGAGCAGTACTTC,CASSAGTGSYEQYF
TRBJ2-5,TRBV19,-,-,TGTGCCAGTGCCCGGGCAGGCCAAGAGACCCAGTACTTC,CASARAGQETQYF
TRBJ2-1,TRBV11-1,-,TRBD2,TGTGCCAGCAGCCTCCGATTAGCGGGGGGCTACAATGAGCAGTTCTTC,CASSLRLAGGYNEQFF
TRBJ1-1,TRBV29-1,-,-,TGCAGCGCTACAGACAGTCCACGGACTGAAGCTTTCTTT,CSATDSPRTEAFF
TRBJ1-1,TRBV5-6,once,-,TGTGCCAGCAGCTCAGGACAGTCCCGGGGGGGAGCTTTCTTT,CASSSGQSRGGAFF
TRBJ1-6,TRBV30,-,-,TGTGCCTGGAGTTCGGCATTCCTCTCCTATAATTCACCCCTCCACTTT,CAWSSAFLSYNSPLHF
TRBJ2-1,TRBV6-2/TRBV6-3,once,TRBD1,TGTGCCAGCAGTACCCCCGGGACAGGGGGCAATGAGCAGTTCTTC,CASSTPGTGGNEQFF